These 21 T cell receptor beta chains were sequenced from one sample in a study of blood T cell repertoires in COVID-19. The method was immunoSEQ multiplex PCR; TCRdb's version includes in-frame clones alone and lacks a portion of them. The sample consists of 200,000 to 250,000 clones, about 90% of them appearing once. Sample: PBMCs or T cells enriched from blood (not recorded which). The receptors originated from a young woman who had been exposed to COVID-19.

V is TRBV11-2 and J is TRBJ2-7; 9 positions match TRBD1. Trimming at V came to 5 bases and at J to 4 bases, leaving 6 bases not matched to a gene. Germline-derived CDR1 and CDR2 are SGHAT and FQNNGV. The CDR3 extends over 14 amino acids. This chain's CDR3 is CASSARQGGYEQYF. As DNA, the CDR3 is TGTGCCAGCAGCGCTAGACAGGGGGGGTACGAGCAGTACTTC.

The chain couples TRBV15 to TRBJ1-1; TRBD1 agrees at 8 bases. Unmatched junction bases numbered 11, after V lost 0 bases and J lost 11 bases. Germline CDR1 is LNHNV and CDR2 is YYDKDF (reference sequence). The CDR3 extends over 15 amino acids. The CDR3 spells CATSRDQDRAYSAFF. The CDR3 DNA sequence: TGTGCCACCAGCAGAGACCAGGACAGGGCCTACTCGGCTTTCTTT.

V is TRBV29-1 and J is TRBJ1-2, with 7 bases aligning to TRBD1. The CDR3 has 13 amino acids. V gave up 4 bases and J gave up 7 bases; unmatched junction bases: 9. From germline, CDR1 is SQVTM and CDR2 ANQGSEA. CDR3 bases: TGCAGCGTTGCTGGAGGGGGCGAAGGTGGCTACACCTTC. Its protein is CSVAGGGEGGYTF.

This rearrangement joins TRBV28 to TRBJ2-5; 11 bases agree with TRBD2. From germline, CDR1 is MDHEN and CDR2 SYDVKM. The length of the CDR3 is 17 residues. The J segment lost 5 bases and the V segment lost 5 bases, leaving 13 bases of the junction unmatched. The CDR3 nucleotides are TGTGCCAGCAGTCCGCGGGGTAGCGGGAGGGCCATGGAGACCCAGTACTTC. Translating gives CASSPRGSGRAMETQYF.

The chain recombines TRBV7-6 with TRBJ2-1; 9 bases agree with TRBD1. This CDR3 comprises 15 residues. The V gene's germline CDR1 is SGHVS and CDR2 FNYEAQ. V gave up 4 bases and J gave up 6 bases; unmatched junction bases: 7. For the CDR3, the DNA is TGTGCCAGCAGCTCCGGGACAGGGAGACCCAATGAGCAGTTCTTC. As protein: CASSSGTGRPNEQFF.

On this clone: At one of its ends the junction is not consistent with the germline gene, which may arise from a read error. The chain employs TRBV28 and TRBJ1-4, with 9 bases identical to TRBD1. The CDR3 contains 13 residues. Germline lookup yields CDR1 MDHEN and CDR2 SYDVKM. The DNA for the CDR3 is TGTGCCAGCAGTTTACTTATTGGGACAGGGTTGGTTTTT. Translated: CASSLLIGTGLVF. Full variable domain (missing parts from reference TRBV28 and TRBJ1-4): DVKVTQSSRYLVKRTGEKVFLECVQDMDHENMFWYRQDPGLGLRLIYFSYDVKMKEKGDIPEGYSVSREKKERFSLILESASTNQTSMYLCASSLLIGTGLVFGSGTQLSVL.

The chain links TRBV30 to TRBJ1-2; 11 bases agree with TRBD1. The CDR3 is made up of 13 amino acids. Trimming at V came to 5 bases and at J to 7 bases, leaving 6 bases not matched to a gene. CDR1 GTSNPN and CDR2 SVGIG come from the germline V gene (reference sequence). The CDR3 is CAWPGGTGGGYTF. CDR3 DNA sequence: TGTGCCTGGCCCGGGGGGACAGGGGGTGGCTACACCTTC.

The gene calls are TRBV2 and TRBJ1-1; D remains unclear. Trimming shortened V by 1 base and J by 0 bases, and 6 bases separated the two germline ends. The CDR3 contains 14 residues. Germline values: CDR1 SNHLY, CDR2 FYNNEI. CDR3 protein: CASSEGVLNTEAFF. CDR3 coding DNA: TGTGCCAGCAGTGAAGGAGTCCTGAACACTGAAGCTTTCTTT.

The chain has TRBV10-2 and TRBJ2-2; TRBD1 might be the D (5 bases). V was cut by 3 bases and J by 4 bases, with 15 bases left in between. The germline gives CDR1 WSHSY, CDR2 SAAADI. The CDR3 is 16 amino acids. CDR3 sequence reads: CASSDRLAGSTGELFF. The CDR3 DNA reads TGCGCCAGCAGTGATCGGTTGGCAGGGTCCACCGGGGAGCTGTTTTTT.

The chain joins TRBV30 to TRBJ1-1; TRBD1 might be the D (5 bases). The CDR3 runs to 13 residues. V was cut by 3 bases and J by 3 bases, with 11 bases left in between. Germline V gene sequence: CDR1 GTSNPN, CDR2 SVGIG (reference sequence). The CDR3 nucleotides are TGTGCCTGGAGAATGTGGGACTACACTGAAGCTTTCTTT. Translation: CAWRMWDYTEAFF.

The J gene is TRBJ2-3, the V gene TRBV10-2; D is perhaps TRBD2 (6 bases). The ends were cut back, 6 bases at V and 2 bases at J, with 15 bases in the middle. Germline V gene data show CDR1 as WSHSY and CDR2 as SAAADI. The CDR3 covers 15 residues. The CDR3 DNA reads TGCGCCAGCAGGGGAGGACGGAGCACCACAGATACGCAGTATTTT. This encodes CASRGGRSTTDTQYF.

The V gene is TRBV10-3, the J gene TRBJ1-2, with 7 bases fitting TRBD1. The CDR3 is 14 amino acids. V lost 10 bases, J lost 4 bases, and 12 bases stayed unmatched. Per germline, CDR1 ENHRY and CDR2 SYGVKD. This CDR3 reads CATLGQPNSYGYTF. The CDR3 DNA reads as TGTGCCACCCTGGGACAGCCAAATTCCTATGGCTACACCTTC.

V is TRBV5-4 and J is TRBJ2-4; 8 positions agree with TRBD2. CDR1 is SGHNT, CDR2 YYREEE, per germline (reference sequence). V gave up 2 bases and J gave up 1 base; unmatched junction bases: 11. There are 18 residues in the CDR3. As DNA, the CDR3 is TGTGCCAGCAGCTTTAGACCGGGAGGGTTGGGGGCCAAAAACATTCAGTACTTC. As protein: CASSFRPGGLGAKNIQYF.

The chain has TRBV7-9 and TRBJ1-3; D might be TRBD1 (6 bases). CDR3 length: 15 residues. Per germline, CDR1 SEHNR and CDR2 FQNEAQ (reference sequence). The V end was cut by 7 bases, the J end by 2 bases, with 15 bases between. CDR3 bases: TGTGCCAGCACCCCAACGGGGGGCACTGGAAACACCATATATTTT. Encoded protein: CASTPTGGTGNTIYF. The entire variable domain, with the rest obtained from reference TRBV7-9 and TRBJ1-3, is as follows: DTGVSQNPRHKITKRGQNVTFRCDPISEHNRLYWYRQTLGQGPEFLTYFQNEAQLEKSRLLSDRFSAERPKGSFSTLEIQRTEQGDSAMYLCASTPTGGTGNTIYFGEGSWLTVV.

V gene TRBV28 combines with J gene TRBJ2-3; 9 bases are shared with TRBD2. Germline V gives CDR1 MDHEN, CDR2 SYDVKM. V was pared by 5 bases and J by 6 bases, with 9 bases of the junction left unmatched. This CDR3 is built from 15 residues. The CDR3 reads CASSQGAGGPDTQYF. Here the CDR3 DNA reads TGTGCCAGCAGTCAAGGGGCGGGAGGGCCCGATACGCAGTATTTT.

The gene calls are TRBV6-5 and TRBJ2-7, with D tentatively TRBD1 (6 bases). CDR1 and CDR2 from the germline V gene are MNHEY and SVGAGI. The V gene lost 7 bases and the J gene lost 3 bases, with 13 bases spanning the gap. This CDR3 is built from 13 residues. In nucleotides, the CDR3 is TGTGCCAGCACCCGAAACAGGGACTACGAGCAGTACTTC. Amino acids: CASTRNRDYEQYF.

Only a few counts were recorded for this clone. The chain employs TRBV10-3 and TRBJ1-2; the D is unclear. CDR3 length: 14 residues. V lost 0 bases and J 2 bases, leaving 7 bases between the germline ends. Germline values: CDR1 ENHRY, CDR2 SYGVKD. The CDR3 coding sequence is TGTGCCATCAGTGAGTCTGGCAGAAACTATGGCTACACCTTC. Residues: CAISESGRNYGYTF.

This chain's CDR3 is CASSYSSINEQFF. The CDR3 bases are TGTGCCAGCAGTTACTCTAGTATCAATGAGCAGTTCTTC. This sequence joins TRBV6-6 and TRBJ2-1; D is ambiguous. Deletions cut 0 bases from V and 6 bases from J, with 6 bases between. The CDR3 runs to 13 residues. Germline values: CDR1 MNHNY, CDR2 SVGAGI (reference sequence).

This chain connects TRBV5-4 to TRBJ1-2, with a weak D call TRBD1 (6 bases). Germline CDR1 reads SGHNT; CDR2 reads YYREEE (reference sequence). Trimming cost V 4 bases and J 6 bases, with 13 bases left between them. CDR3 length: 13 amino acids. The CDR3 protein is CASSTTGLHGYTF. The CDR3 nucleotides are TGTGCCAGCAGCACTACAGGGCTCCATGGCTACACCTTC.

The chain joins TRBV28 to TRBJ1-2, with 7 bases aligning to TRBD1. CDR1 and CDR2 from the germline V gene are MDHEN and SYDVKM. Trimming cost V 8 bases and J 5 bases; bases outside gene matches: 8. This CDR3 comprises 13 residues. For the CDR3, the DNA is TGTGCCAGCGATTTGTCAGGGGGATATGGCTACACCTTC. The encoded protein is CASDLSGGYGYTF.

This clone came up a few times. V usage is TRBV4-1 and J usage is TRBJ1-4; D might be TRBD1 (6 bases). Germline CDR1 reads MGHRA; CDR2 reads YSYEKL. Between the trimmed V and J ends, which lost 4 bases and 0 bases, there was a span of 6 bases. CDR3 length: 14 residues. CDR3 in amino acids: CASSRTATNEKLFF. The CDR3 DNA reads TGCGCCAGCAGCCGGACAGCAACTAATGAAAAACTGTTTTTT.